This TCR beta chain was captured in a study of blood T cell repertoires in COVID-19. For the study at large: Italy, Spain and the United States were the sources of the convalescent and acute COVID-19 samples. Sources were T cells, B-cell-depleted T cells, or PBMCs; the material itself was cDNA or gDNA.

The CDR3 has 15 residues. The V end was cut by 2 bases, the J end by 6 bases, with 14 bases between. CDR1 LNHDA and CDR2 SQIVND come from the germline V gene (reference sequence). In the authors' methods: Estimated nucleated cell counts came from reference gene primer amplification. Sequencing used immunoSEQ multiplex PCR; TCRdb keeps in-frame clones, though not all of them. The V and J calls and the clone size are those of that table, but D and trimming were determined from the DNA. The repertoire holds over 100,000 clones, around 80% seen once, with approximately 7.9% in the top ten. The receptor's source is an elderly woman with active or convalescent COVID-19. The rearrangement uses TRBV19 and TRBJ2-1, with D possibly being TRBD2 (6 bases). Sequences were obtained from peripheral blood. In DNA form, the CDR3 reads TGTGCCAGTAGTATATTGGCTAGCGTCCGCAATGAGCAGTTCTTC. This codes for CASSILASVRNEQFF. Full variable domain (outside the CDR3, taken from reference TRBV19 and TRBJ2-1): DGGITQSPKYLFRKEGQNVTLSCEQNLNHDAMYWYRQDPGQGLRLIYYSQIVNDFQKGDIAEGYSVSREKKESFPLTVTSAQKNPTAFYLCASSILASVRNEQFFGPGTRLTVL.